The T cell receptor beta chain under discussion was sequenced for a study of blood T cell repertoires in COVID-19. Data came from immunoSEQ multiplex PCR; TCRdb stores just in-frame clones and leaves some out. The sample carries more than 70,000 clones, roughly 86% recorded once. This clone turned up a few times. The sequencing sample was made of peripheral blood. The origin of this receptor is an elderly woman in a cohort sampled during active or convalescent COVID-19.

The CDR3, as DNA: TGCGCCAGCAGTGAGGGACAGGGGGAGAGTTCACCCCTCCACTTT. It is translated as CASSEGQGESSPLHF. The V call is TRBV10-2, the J call TRBJ1-6; the match to TRBD1 covers 10 bases. Per the germline V gene, CDR1 is WSHSY and CDR2 is SAAADI. CDR3 size: 15 residues. The trim removed 2 bases at V and 9 bases at J, leaving 4 bases unmatched.